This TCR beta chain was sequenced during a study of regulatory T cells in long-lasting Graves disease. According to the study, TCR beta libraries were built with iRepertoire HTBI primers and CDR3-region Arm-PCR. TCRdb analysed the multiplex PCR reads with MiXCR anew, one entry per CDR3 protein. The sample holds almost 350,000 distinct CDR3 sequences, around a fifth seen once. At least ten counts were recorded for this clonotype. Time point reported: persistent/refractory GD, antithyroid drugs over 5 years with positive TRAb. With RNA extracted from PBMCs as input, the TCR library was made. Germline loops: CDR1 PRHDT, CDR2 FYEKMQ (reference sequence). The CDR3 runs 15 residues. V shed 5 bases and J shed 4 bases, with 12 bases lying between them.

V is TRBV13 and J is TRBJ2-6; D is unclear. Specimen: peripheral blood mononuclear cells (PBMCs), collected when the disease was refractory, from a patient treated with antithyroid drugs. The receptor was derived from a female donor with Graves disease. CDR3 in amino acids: CASSPTAYGANVLTF. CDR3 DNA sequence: TGTGCCAGCAGCCCGACGGCTTACGGGGCCAACGTCCTGACTTTC.